Following are 28 T cell receptor beta chains from one sample sequenced in a study of T-cell reconstitution after alpha-beta-depleted transplantation in children. Library preparation (for TCRbeta) was performed with unique molecular identifiers. Each CDR3 protein gets one entry after TCRdb re-called the PCR reads with MiXCR. Of about 410,000 distinct CDR3 sequences listed, about a fifth were seen once; the top ten hold 3.5% to 4%. Sample: PBMCs from the stem cell graft donor, taken from the stem cell graft. The source is a human donor who donated a stem cell graft to a child with acute myeloid leukemia.

In this sample, this clonotype turned up many times. The chain has TRBV12-3 or TRBV12-4 and TRBJ1-5, with 7 positions matching TRBD1. With 5 bases clipped from V and 7 bases from J, the junction kept 2 bases outside the gene matches. The CDR3 totals 12 residues. CDR3 bases: TGTGCCAGCAGTGACAGGGTCCAGCCCCAGCATTTT. This translates into CASSDRVQPQHF.

This clonotype was seen ten or more times. The V call is TRBV20-1, the J call TRBJ2-7, with D tentatively TRBD2 (6 bases). The CDR3 spans 13 residues. Germline V gene data show CDR1 as DFQATT and CDR2 as SNEGSKA (reference sequence). V was clipped by 5 bases and J by 6 bases, with 17 bases between them. The CDR3 DNA sequence: TGCAGTGCTCCCGGGACTTTCACTCTCGAGCAGTACTTC. Translated, it gives CSAPGTFTLEQYF.

Concerning this clonotype itself: A much larger clonotype is one base distant, so this may be a read error. The conserved final phenylalanine or tryptophan is absent from the CDR3, which likely points to a read error. The genes are TRBV6-1 and TRBJ1-6; TRBD1 agrees at 10 bases. Germline values: CDR1 MNHNS, CDR2 SASEGT. The CDR3 has 14 amino acids. Trimming cost V 5 bases and J 9 bases; bases outside gene matches: 4. The CDR3 nucleotides read TGTGCCAGCAGTACCGGGACAGGGGTTTCACCCCTCCACTGT. Its protein is CASSTGTGVSPLHC.

The gene calls are TRBV29-1 and TRBJ1-1; tentatively, D is TRBD1 (5 bases). The CDR3 spans 15 residues. Per the germline V gene, CDR1 is SQVTM and CDR2 is ANQGSEA. V lost 4 bases and J 6 bases, leaving 21 bases between the germline ends. Written as DNA, the CDR3 is TGCAGCGTTGTTCGGCCAATTTCGGGGGACCCTGAAGCTTTCTTT. Its protein is CSVVRPISGDPEAFF.

This sequence joins TRBV21-1 and TRBJ1-1; the table's D call, TRBD1, was not checked against the DNA. TRBV21-1 is deemed a pseudogene. The CDR3 loop spans 12 amino acids. The CDR3 DNA sequence: TGTGCCAGCAGACAACCCAGGGAAGAGGCTTTCTTT. It yields the protein CASRQPREEAFF.

V usage is TRBV19 and J usage is TRBJ2-2, with 8 nucleotides matching TRBD1. V lost 9 bases, J lost 4 bases, and 7 bases stayed unmatched. CDR3 size: 14 residues. Germline lookup yields CDR1 LNHDA and CDR2 SQIVND (reference sequence). CDR3 sequence reads: CASALTGATGELFF. The CDR3 region has the DNA TGTGCCAGCGCCTTGACAGGGGCCACCGGGGAGCTGTTTTTT.

The sample holds a few counts of this clonotype. The gene calls are TRBV10-3 and TRBJ2-3, with 10 positions matching TRBD2. CDR1 and CDR2 (germline): ENHRY, SYGVKD. The ends lost 10 bases at V and 10 bases at J; junction bases unmatched: 14. This CDR3 is 14 amino acids long. The CDR3 coding sequence is TGTGCCACCGTTCAAGCGGGAGGGCCGGAGGCGCAGTATTTT. Protein: CATVQAGGPEAQYF.

This clonotype turned up a few times. The J gene is TRBJ2-2, the V gene TRBV4-1, with unresolved D. The V gene lost 5 bases and the J gene lost 5 bases, with 12 bases spanning the gap. The CDR3 is 14 amino acids. CDR1 is MGHRA, CDR2 YSYEKL, per germline. The CDR3 DNA is TGCGCCAGCAGCGAATCCCCGAGGACCGGGGAGCTGTTTTTT. Its translation is CASSESPRTGELFF.

The V call is TRBV12-3 or TRBV12-4, the J call TRBJ2-7; 10 nucleotides agree with TRBD2. This CDR3 comprises 16 residues. Losses at the gene ends were 3 bases for V and 0 bases for J; bases not matched to a gene: 5. The CDR3 sequence: CASSFGTSALSYEQYF. The CDR3 DNA follows: TGTGCCAGCAGTTTCGGGACTAGCGCCCTCTCCTACGAGCAGTACTTC.

This clonotype was recorded a few times. J is TRBJ1-4 and V is TRBV27, with 8 bases that match TRBD1. Losses at the gene ends were 3 bases for V and 8 bases for J; bases not matched to a gene: 8. The CDR3 runs to 15 residues. Per the germline V gene, CDR1 is MNHEY and CDR2 is SMNVEV (reference sequence). The CDR3 here is CASSLHRGYSEKLFF. As DNA, the CDR3 is TGTGCCAGCAGTTTGCACAGGGGGTACTCCGAAAAACTGTTTTTT.

This rearrangement joins TRBV4-2 to TRBJ2-1; 8 bases agree with TRBD2. V lost 3 bases to trimming and J lost 7 bases; unmatched junction nucleotides: 8. Germline assignment: CDR1 LGHNA and CDR2 YNFKEQ. The CDR3 is made up of 15 amino acids. The CDR3 coding sequence is TGTGCCAGCAGCCACCCGGGACTAGATGTTAATGAGCAGTTCTTC. Encoded protein: CASSHPGLDVNEQFF.

This clonotype was seen a handful of times. The chain links TRBV6-1 to TRBJ2-7, with 14 bases that match TRBD2. V lost 6 bases, J lost 5 bases, and 6 bases stayed unmatched. The CDR3 loop spans 15 amino acids. The V gene's germline CDR1 is MNHNS and CDR2 SASEGT. The CDR3 reads CASSRLAGGPDEQYF. CDR3 nucleotides: TGTGCCAGCAGCCGACTAGCGGGAGGGCCCGACGAGCAGTACTTC.

This clonotype was seen just once. The rearrangement joins TRBV6-4 to TRBJ2-1; 7 bases line up with TRBD2. The CDR3 consists of 15 residues. In germline, CDR1 is MRHNA, CDR2 SNTAGT. The ends lost 4 bases at V and 8 bases at J; junction bases unmatched: 11. CDR3 coding DNA: TGTGCCAGCAGTGTAACTAGCGAGGGGCCCCATGAGCAGTTCTTC. Protein product: CASSVTSEGPHEQFF.

This chain connects TRBV11-1 to TRBJ2-3; the match to TRBD2 covers 7 bases. Germline assignment: CDR1 SGHAT and CDR2 FQDESV (reference sequence). This CDR3 is 19 amino acids long. V lost 1 base to trimming and J lost 1 base; unmatched junction nucleotides: 14. CDR3 sequence reads: CASSLVRGSREDGTDTQYF. The CDR3 DNA reads TGTGCCAGCAGCTTAGTCCGCGGTTCTCGGGAGGACGGCACAGATACGCAGTATTTT. Filled out from reference TRBV11-1 and TRBJ2-3, the complete variable domain reads EAEVAQSPRYKITEKSQAVAFWCDPISGHATLYWYRQILGQGPELLVQFQDESVVDDSQLPKDRFSAERLKGVDSTLKIQPAELGDSAMYLCASSLVRGSREDGTDTQYFGPGTRLTVL.

Many counts were recorded for this clonotype. The chain combines TRBV12-3 or TRBV12-4 with TRBJ2-1, with 7 nucleotides matching TRBD2. The CDR3 runs to 14 residues. Trimming cost V 10 bases and J 7 bases; bases outside gene matches: 13. The DNA for the CDR3 is TGTGCCACCTCCAAGCGGGGTGCCCAAAATGAGCAGTTCTTC. This codes for CATSKRGAQNEQFF.

This clonotype occurred many times. This chain links TRBV20-1 with TRBJ2-1; 8 bases line up with TRBD2. Trimming removed 2 bases from V and 2 bases from J; junction bases left unmatched: 14. The CDR3 spans 18 residues. From germline, CDR1 is DFQATT and CDR2 SNEGSKA (reference sequence). CDR3 nucleotide sequence: TGCAGTGCTAGATCCGGGACTAGTGGAGGCGGAGCCTACAATGAGCAGTTCTTC. It translates to CSARSGTSGGGAYNEQFF.

The gene calls are TRBV7-6 and TRBJ2-7, with 7 bases lining up with TRBD1. Germline assignment: CDR1 SGHVS and CDR2 FNYEAQ. The trim removed 2 bases at V and 6 bases at J, leaving 7 bases unmatched. The CDR3 covers 14 residues. CDR3 nucleotide sequence: TGTGCCAGCAGCTTATCACAGGGGACCCGCGAGCAGTACTTC. The encoded protein is CASSLSQGTREQYF. The whole variable domain, filled in from reference TRBV7-6 and TRBJ2-7, reads GAGVSQSPRYKVTKRGQDVALRCDPISGHVSLYWYRQALGQGPEFLTYFNYEAQQDKSGLPNDRFSAERPEGSISTLTIQRTEQRDSAMYRCASSLSQGTREQYFGPGTRLTVT.

This clonotype was counted a few times. This chain connects TRBV19 to TRBJ1-2; D unresolved. This CDR3 spans 15 amino acids. Germline V gene lookup returns CDR1 LNHDA and CDR2 SQIVND (reference sequence). V was trimmed by 4 bases and J by 2 bases, leaving 14 bases between them. CDR3 in DNA: TGTGCCAGTAGTACCCCGGGAGACAAGAACTATGGCTACACCTTC. Translating gives CASSTPGDKNYGYTF. Full variable domain (missing parts from reference TRBV19 and TRBJ1-2): DGGITQSPKYLFRKEGQNVTLSCEQNLNHDAMYWYRQDPGQGLRLIYYSQIVNDFQKGDIAEGYSVSREKKESFPLTVTSAQKNPTAFYLCASSTPGDKNYGYTFGSGTRLTVV.

The rearrangement joins TRBV11-3 to TRBJ1-1; TRBD1 might be the D (6 bases). This CDR3 region has 15 residues. The germline V and J ends were trimmed by 1 base and 10 bases, with 19 bases remaining between them. From germline, CDR1 is SGHNT and CDR2 YENEEA. CDR3 nucleotide sequence: TGTGCCAGCAGCTTAGTCGGGGGCTCGAGGGGGGGAGCTTTCTTT. Its translation: CASSLVGGSRGGAFF.

In its sample, this clonotype was seen a few times. This chain connects TRBV20-1 to TRBJ2-1; 14 bases agree with TRBD2. The CDR3 is made up of 14 amino acids. Looked up from germline, CDR1 is DFQATT and CDR2 is SNEGSKA (reference sequence). With V trimmed by 5 bases and J by 6 bases, 3 bases remained unmatched. In DNA, the CDR3 is TGCAGTGCTTCCGGGACTAGCGGGAGCAATGAGCAGTTCTTC. Protein: CSASGTSGSNEQFF.

This clonotype has at least ten counts. The rearrangement uses TRBV15 and TRBJ2-1; D is uncertain. Germline loops: CDR1 LNHNV, CDR2 YYDKDF (reference sequence). The CDR3 has 13 residues. Trimming took off 5 bases at V and 8 bases at J, with 13 bases between the two ends. The CDR3: CATSPRLVDEQFF. In nucleotides, the CDR3 is TGTGCCACCAGCCCCCGATTGGTGGATGAGCAGTTCTTC.

The sample holds a few counts of this clonotype. V gene TRBV29-1 combines with J gene TRBJ1-1, with TRBD1 as a possible D gene (6 bases). Trimming took off 3 bases at V and 1 base at J, with 9 bases between the two ends. Germline assignment: CDR1 SQVTM and CDR2 ANQGSEA. The CDR3 spans 13 residues. The CDR3 coding sequence is TGCAGCGTTGAGGGGACACAGAACACTGAAGCTTTCTTT. Protein: CSVEGTQNTEAFF.

Ten or more counts support this clonotype. The chain combines TRBV12-3 or TRBV12-4 with TRBJ1-1, with D possibly being TRBD1 (6 bases). CDR3 length: 14 amino acids. Trimming cost V 6 bases and J 0 bases, with 11 bases left between them. CDR3 DNA: TGTGCCAGCAGCAAAGGACAGCTGAACACTGAAGCTTTCTTT. Translated: CASSKGQLNTEAFF.

This clonotype has just a few counts. The V and J genes are TRBV19 and TRBJ1-1, with 7 bases identical to TRBD1. V was clipped by 3 bases and J by 3 bases; unmatched bases: 4. The CDR3 has 14 amino acids. Germline lookup yields CDR1 LNHDA and CDR2 SQIVND (reference sequence). CDR3 protein: CASSMAGTDTEAFF. CDR3 in DNA: TGTGCCAGTAGTATGGCCGGGACAGACACTGAAGCTTTCTTT.

The chain links TRBV19 to TRBJ2-7; 8 bases map to TRBD1. This CDR3 has 15 residues. Germline V gene lookup returns CDR1 LNHDA and CDR2 SQIVND (reference sequence). Trimming cost V 9 bases and J 3 bases; bases outside gene matches: 13. The CDR3 DNA reads as TGTGCCAGCTCCTCACCGGGACAGGTAATCTACGAGCAGTACTTC. Its translation is CASSSPGQVIYEQYF.

The chain joins TRBV25-1 to TRBJ2-1; possible D gene TRBD1, 6 bases. The CDR3 is 14 residues long. CDR1 and CDR2 from the germline V gene are MGHDK and SYGVNS. Trimming shortened V by 0 bases and J by 8 bases, and 11 bases separated the two germline ends. The CDR3 sequence is CASSEYGGWDEQFF. The CDR3, as DNA: TGTGCCAGCAGTGAATATGGGGGCTGGGATGAGCAGTTCTTC.

This clonotype was seen many times. This chain joins TRBV20-1 and TRBJ2-7, with 9 bases matching TRBD2. The germline V gene encodes CDR1 DFQATT and CDR2 SNEGSKA (reference sequence). The CDR3 has 15 amino acids. V lost 3 bases and J lost 5; bases outside the gene matches: 11. The CDR3 DNA reads as TGCAGTGCTAGGGGCGCTAGCGGGAATATTAACGAGCAGTACTTC. The encoded protein is CSARGASGNINEQYF.

This clonotype appeared many times. An end of the junction differs from the germline gene, which may be a read error. The V gene is TRBV4-2, the J gene TRBJ2-3; TRBD2 matches 10 bases. The CDR3 covers 16 residues. Per the germline V gene, CDR1 is LGHNA and CDR2 is YNFKEQ. CDR3 sequence reads: CASSQDLVEGAGGPRF. The CDR3 coding sequence is TGTGCCAGCAGCCAAGACCTTGTGGAGGGAGCGGGAGGGCCGCGTTTT.